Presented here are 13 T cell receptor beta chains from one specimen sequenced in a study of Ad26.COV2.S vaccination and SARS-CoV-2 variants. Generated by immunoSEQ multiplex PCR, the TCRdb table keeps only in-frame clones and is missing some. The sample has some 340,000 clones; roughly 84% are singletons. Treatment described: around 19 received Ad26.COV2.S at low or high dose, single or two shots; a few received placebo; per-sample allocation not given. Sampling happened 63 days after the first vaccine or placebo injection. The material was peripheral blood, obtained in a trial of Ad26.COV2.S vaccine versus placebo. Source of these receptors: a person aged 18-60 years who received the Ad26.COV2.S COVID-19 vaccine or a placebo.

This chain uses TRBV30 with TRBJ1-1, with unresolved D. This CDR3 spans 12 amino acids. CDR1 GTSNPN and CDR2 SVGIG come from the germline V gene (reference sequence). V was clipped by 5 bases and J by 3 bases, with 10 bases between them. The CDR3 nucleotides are TGTGCCTGGGGACGGAAACACACTGAAGCTTTCTTT. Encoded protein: CAWGRKHTEAFF.

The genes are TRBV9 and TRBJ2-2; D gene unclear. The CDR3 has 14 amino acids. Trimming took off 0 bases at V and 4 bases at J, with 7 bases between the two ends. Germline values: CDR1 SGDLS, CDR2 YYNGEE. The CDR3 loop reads CASSVGGITGELFF. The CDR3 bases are TGTGCCAGCAGCGTAGGTGGGATCACCGGGGAGCTGTTTTTT. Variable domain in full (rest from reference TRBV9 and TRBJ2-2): DSGVTQTPKHLITATGQRVTLRCSPRSGDLSVYWYQQSLDQGLQFLIQYYNGEERAKGNILERFSAQQFPDLHSELNLSSLELGDSALYFCASSVGGITGELFFGEGSRLTVL.

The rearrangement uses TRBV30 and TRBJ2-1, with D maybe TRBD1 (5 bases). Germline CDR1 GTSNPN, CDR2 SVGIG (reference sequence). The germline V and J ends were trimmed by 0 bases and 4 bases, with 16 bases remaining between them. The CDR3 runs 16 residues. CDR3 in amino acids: CAWSVGSAGIYNEQFF. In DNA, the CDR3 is TGTGCCTGGAGTGTAGGTTCGGCAGGGATTTACAATGAGCAGTTCTTC.

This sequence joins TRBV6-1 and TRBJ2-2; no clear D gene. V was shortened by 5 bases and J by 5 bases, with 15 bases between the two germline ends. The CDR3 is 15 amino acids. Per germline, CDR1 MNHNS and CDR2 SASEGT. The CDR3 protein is CASSPLTHKTGELFF. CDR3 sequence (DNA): TGTGCCAGCAGTCCCCTGACTCATAAGACCGGGGAGCTGTTTTTT.

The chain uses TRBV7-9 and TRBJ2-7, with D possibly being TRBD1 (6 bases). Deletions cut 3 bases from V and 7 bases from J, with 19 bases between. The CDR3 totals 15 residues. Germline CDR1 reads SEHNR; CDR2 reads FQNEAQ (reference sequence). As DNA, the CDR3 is TGTGCCAGCAGCTTTGGTCCGGGACATGTTGGGGAGCAGTACTTC. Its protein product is CASSFGPGHVGEQYF.

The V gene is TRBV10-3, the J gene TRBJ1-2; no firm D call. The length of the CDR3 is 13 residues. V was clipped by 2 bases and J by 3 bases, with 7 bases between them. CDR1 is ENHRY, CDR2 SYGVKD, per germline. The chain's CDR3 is CAISENRDYGYTF. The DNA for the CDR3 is TGTGCCATCAGTGAGAACAGAGACTATGGCTACACCTTC.

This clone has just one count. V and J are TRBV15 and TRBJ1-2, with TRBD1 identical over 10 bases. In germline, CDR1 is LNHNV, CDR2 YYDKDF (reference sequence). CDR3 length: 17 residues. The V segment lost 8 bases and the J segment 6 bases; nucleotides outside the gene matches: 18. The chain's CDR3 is CATQRGGQGSFLDGYTF. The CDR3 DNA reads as TGTGCCACCCAAAGGGGGGGACAGGGGTCTTTCCTGGATGGCTACACCTTC.

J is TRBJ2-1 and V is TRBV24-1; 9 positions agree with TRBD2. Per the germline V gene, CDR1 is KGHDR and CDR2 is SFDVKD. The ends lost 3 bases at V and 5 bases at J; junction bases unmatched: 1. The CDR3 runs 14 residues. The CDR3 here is CATSDRTSDNEQFF. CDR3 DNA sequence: TGTGCCACCAGTGATCGGACTAGCGACAATGAGCAGTTCTTC.

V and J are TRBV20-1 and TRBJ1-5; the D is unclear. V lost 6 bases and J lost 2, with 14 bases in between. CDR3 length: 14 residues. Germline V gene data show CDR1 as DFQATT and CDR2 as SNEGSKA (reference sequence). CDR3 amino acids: CSASPAKGNQPQHF. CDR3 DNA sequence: TGCAGTGCCAGTCCAGCTAAAGGCAATCAGCCCCAGCATTTT.

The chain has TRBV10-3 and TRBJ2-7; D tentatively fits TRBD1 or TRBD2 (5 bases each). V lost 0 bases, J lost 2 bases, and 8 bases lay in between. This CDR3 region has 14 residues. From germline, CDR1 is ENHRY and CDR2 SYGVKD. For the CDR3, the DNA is TGTGCCATCAGTGAGTCAGGGACCCCCTACGAGCAGTACTTC. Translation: CAISESGTPYEQYF.

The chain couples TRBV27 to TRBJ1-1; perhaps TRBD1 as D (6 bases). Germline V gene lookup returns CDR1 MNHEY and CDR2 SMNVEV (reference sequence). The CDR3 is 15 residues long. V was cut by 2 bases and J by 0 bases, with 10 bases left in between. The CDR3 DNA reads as TGTGCCAGCAGTTTAAAACAGGGCATGAACACTGAAGCTTTCTTT. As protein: CASSLKQGMNTEAFF.

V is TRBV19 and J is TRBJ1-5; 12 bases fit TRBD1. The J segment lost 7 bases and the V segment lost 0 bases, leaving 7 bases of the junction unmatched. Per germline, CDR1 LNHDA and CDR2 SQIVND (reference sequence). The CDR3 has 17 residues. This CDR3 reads CASSIDGTGGSGQPQHF. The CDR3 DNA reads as TGTGCCAGTAGTATAGATGGGACAGGGGGCAGCGGGCAGCCCCAGCATTTT.

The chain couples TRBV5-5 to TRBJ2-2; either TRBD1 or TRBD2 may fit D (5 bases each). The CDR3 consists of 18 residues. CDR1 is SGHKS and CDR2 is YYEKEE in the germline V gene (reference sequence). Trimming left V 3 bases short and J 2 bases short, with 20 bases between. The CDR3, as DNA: TGTGCCAGCAGCTCGCGACAATCCGGGACGTTTAACACCGGGGAGCTGTTTTTT. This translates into CASSSRQSGTFNTGELFF.